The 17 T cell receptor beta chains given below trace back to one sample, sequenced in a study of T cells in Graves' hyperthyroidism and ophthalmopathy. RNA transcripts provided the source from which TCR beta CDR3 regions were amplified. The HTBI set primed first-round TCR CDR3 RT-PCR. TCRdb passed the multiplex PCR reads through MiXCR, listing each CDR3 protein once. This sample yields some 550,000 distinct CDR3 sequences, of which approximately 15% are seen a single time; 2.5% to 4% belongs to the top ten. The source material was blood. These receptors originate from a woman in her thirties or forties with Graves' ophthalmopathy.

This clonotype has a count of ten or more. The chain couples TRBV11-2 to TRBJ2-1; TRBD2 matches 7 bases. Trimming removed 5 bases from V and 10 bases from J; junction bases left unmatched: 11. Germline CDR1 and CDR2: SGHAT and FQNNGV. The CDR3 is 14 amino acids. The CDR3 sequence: CASSPRTREAEQFF. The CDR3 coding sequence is TGTGCCAGCAGCCCCCGGACTAGGGAAGCGGAGCAGTTCTTC.

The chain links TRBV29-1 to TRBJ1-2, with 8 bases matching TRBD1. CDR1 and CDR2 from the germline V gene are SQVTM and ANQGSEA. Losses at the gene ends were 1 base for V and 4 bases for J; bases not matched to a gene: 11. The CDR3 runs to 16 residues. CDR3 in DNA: TGCAGCGTTGAAGGGGATGGACAGGGAATTAGCTATGGCTACACCTTC. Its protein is CSVEGDGQGISYGYTF. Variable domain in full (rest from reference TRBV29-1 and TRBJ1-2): SAVISQKPSRDICQRGTSLTIQCQVDSQVTMMFWYRQQPGQSLTLIATANQGSEATYESGFVIDKFPISRPNLTFSTLTVSNMSPEDSSIYLCSVEGDGQGISYGYTFGSGTRLTVV.

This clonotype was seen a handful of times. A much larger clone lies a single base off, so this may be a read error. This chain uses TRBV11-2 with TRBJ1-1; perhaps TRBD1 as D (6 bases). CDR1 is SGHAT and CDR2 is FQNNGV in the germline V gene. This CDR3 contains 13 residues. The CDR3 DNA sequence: TGTGCCAACAGCACGCAACAGGGAACTGAAGCTTTCTTT. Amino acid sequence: CANSTQQGTEAFF.

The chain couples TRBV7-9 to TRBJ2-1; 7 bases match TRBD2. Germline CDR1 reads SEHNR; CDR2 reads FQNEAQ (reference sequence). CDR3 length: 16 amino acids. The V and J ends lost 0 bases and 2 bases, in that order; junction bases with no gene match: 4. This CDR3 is CASSLAGGGTYNEQFF. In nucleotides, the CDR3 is TGTGCCAGCAGCTTAGCGGGGGGGGGGACCTACAATGAGCAGTTCTTC.

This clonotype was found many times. The CDR3 DNA follows: TGTGCCAGCAGTGTAGGATGGACCCGGACAGATACGCAGTATTTT. Translated, it gives CASSVGWTRTDTQYF. The J gene is TRBJ2-3, the V gene TRBV2, with D unclear. The V gene lost 4 bases and the J gene lost 3 bases, with 14 bases spanning the gap. This CDR3 is 15 amino acids long. CDR1 and CDR2 (germline): SNHLY, FYNNEI.

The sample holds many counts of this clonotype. The CDR3 sequence: CASITGLGSYNEQFF. The CDR3 DNA reads as TGTGCCAGTATCACGGGACTCGGGAGTTACAATGAGCAGTTCTTC. The rearrangement joins TRBV12-3 or TRBV12-4 to TRBJ2-1, with TRBD2 as a possible D gene (6 bases). V was pared by 9 bases and J by 4 bases, with 19 bases between. The CDR3 is 15 residues long.

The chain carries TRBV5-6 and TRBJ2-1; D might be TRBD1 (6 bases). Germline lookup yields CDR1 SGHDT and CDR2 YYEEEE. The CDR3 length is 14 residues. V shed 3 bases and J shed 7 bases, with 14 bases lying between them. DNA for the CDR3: TGTGCCAGCAGCTCTGACAGGAGCAGGAATGAGCAGTTCTTC. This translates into CASSSDRSRNEQFF.

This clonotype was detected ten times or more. The DNA of the CDR3 is TGCAGCGTACCGGGACACCCTTTGGGCGAGCAGTACTTC. This codes for CSVPGHPLGEQYF. V usage is TRBV29-1 and J usage is TRBJ2-7, with a weak D call TRBD1 (6 bases). Germline V gene data show CDR1 as SQVTM and CDR2 as ANQGSEA. This CDR3 is built from 13 residues. V lost 6 bases to trimming and J lost 6 bases, with 18 bases between them.

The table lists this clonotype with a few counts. The CDR3 is CASKNAGSNQPQHF. In DNA, the CDR3 is TGTGCCAGCAAAAACGCAGGGAGCAATCAGCCCCAGCATTTT. The rearrangement joins TRBV6-1 to TRBJ1-5; D might be TRBD1 (5 bases). The germline gives CDR1 MNHNS, CDR2 SASEGT. The CDR3 is 14 residues long. The V and J ends lost 7 bases and 1 base respectively, with 11 bases between them.

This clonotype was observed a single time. Here the CDR3 reads CASSFAGLTTDTQYF. DNA of the CDR3: TGTGCCAGCAGTTTTGCGGGGCTAACGACAGATACGCAGTATTTT. J is TRBJ2-3 and V is TRBV27, with D possibly TRBD2 on 6 matching bases. V lost 3 bases to trimming and J lost 3 bases, with 13 bases between them. Per germline, CDR1 MNHEY and CDR2 SMNVEV (reference sequence). This CDR3 has 15 residues.

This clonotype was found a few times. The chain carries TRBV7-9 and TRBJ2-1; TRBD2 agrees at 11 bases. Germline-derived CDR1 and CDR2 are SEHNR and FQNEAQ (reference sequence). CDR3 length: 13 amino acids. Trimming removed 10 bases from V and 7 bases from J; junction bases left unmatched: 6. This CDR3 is CAIRLAGLNEQFF. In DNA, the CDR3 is TGTGCCATAAGACTAGCGGGATTGAATGAGCAGTTCTTC. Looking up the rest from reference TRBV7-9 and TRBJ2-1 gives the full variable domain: DTGVSQNPRHKITKRGQNVTFRCDPISEHNRLYWYRQTLGQGPEFLTYFQNEAQLEKSRLLSDRFSAERPKGSFSTLEIQRTEQGDSAMYLCAIRLAGLNEQFFGPGTRLTVL.

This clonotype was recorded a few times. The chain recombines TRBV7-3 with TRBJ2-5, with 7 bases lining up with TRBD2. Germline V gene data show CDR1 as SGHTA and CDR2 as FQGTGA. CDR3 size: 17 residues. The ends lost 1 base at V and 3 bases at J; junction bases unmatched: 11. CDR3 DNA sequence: TGTGCCAGCAGCTTAAAAGGCCCGGGACTAACAAAAGAGACCCAGTACTTC. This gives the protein CASSLKGPGLTKETQYF.

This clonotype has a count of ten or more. The CDR3 reads CASSYETSGLSYNEQFF. CDR3 bases: TGTGCCAGCAGTTACGAGACTAGCGGACTCTCCTACAATGAGCAGTTCTTC. The chain combines TRBV6-2 or TRBV6-3 with TRBJ2-1; 9 nucleotides agree with TRBD2. Germline V gene data show CDR1 as MNHEY and CDR2 as SVGEGT. This CDR3 contains 17 residues. V shed 2 bases, J shed 0 bases, and the junction held 5 bases outside the gene matches.

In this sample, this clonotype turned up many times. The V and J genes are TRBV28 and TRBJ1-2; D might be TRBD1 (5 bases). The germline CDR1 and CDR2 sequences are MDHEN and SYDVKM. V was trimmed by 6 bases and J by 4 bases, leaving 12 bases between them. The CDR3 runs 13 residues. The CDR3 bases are TGTGCCAGCAGCCGGGACGGATCCTATGGCTACACCTTC. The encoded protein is CASSRDGSYGYTF.

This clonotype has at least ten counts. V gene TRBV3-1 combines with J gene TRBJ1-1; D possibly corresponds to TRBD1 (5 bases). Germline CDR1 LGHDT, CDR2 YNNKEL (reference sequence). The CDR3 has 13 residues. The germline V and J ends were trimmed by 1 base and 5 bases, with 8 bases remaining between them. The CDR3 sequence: CASSQVEGTEAFF. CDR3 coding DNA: TGTGCCAGCAGCCAAGTTGAGGGGACTGAAGCTTTCTTT.

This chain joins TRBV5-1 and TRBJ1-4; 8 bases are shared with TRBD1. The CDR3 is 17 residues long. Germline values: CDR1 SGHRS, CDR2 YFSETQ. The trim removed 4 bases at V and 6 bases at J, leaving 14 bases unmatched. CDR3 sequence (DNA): TGCGCCAGCAGCCCCGCCGGCCCCACAGGGGGTCATGAAAAACTGTTTTTT. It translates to CASSPAGPTGGHEKLFF. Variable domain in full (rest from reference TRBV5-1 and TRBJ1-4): KAGVTQTPRYLIKTRGQQVTLSCSPISGHRSVSWYQQTPGQGLQFLFEYFSETQRNKGNFPGRFSGRQFSNSRSEMNVSTLELGDSALYLCASSPAGPTGGHEKLFFGSGTQLSVL.

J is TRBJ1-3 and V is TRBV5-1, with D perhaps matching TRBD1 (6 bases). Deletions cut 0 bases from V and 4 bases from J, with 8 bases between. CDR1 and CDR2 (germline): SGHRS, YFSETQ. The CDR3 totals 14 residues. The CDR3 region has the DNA TGCGCCAGCAGCTTGGACAGGGAAGGAAACACCATATATTTT. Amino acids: CASSLDREGNTIYF.